The T cell receptor beta chain under discussion was sequenced for a study of human T cells and chemical hapten exposure. Looking at the study overall: TCR yields differed between samples (mainly from small differences in pooled library volume).

Noted time point: patch test 3, about 24 weeks after DPC sensitization. Treatment denoted: therapeutic diphenylcyclopropenone sensitization with weekly scalp DPC. The total RNA was obtained from whole blood that was not fractionated. This clonotype was detected only a few times. Its matching antigen is unknown. Study-wide results and caveats: DPC sensitization produced no change in TCRs with frequency above 1 in 1000.

Trimming cost V 4 bases and J 6 bases; bases outside gene matches: 3. The CDR3 is 14 residues long. Original handling: Ranging from about 23,224 to 750,000, TCR counts per sample had a median value of approximately 99,000. TCRdb passed the RACE reads through MiXCR, listing each CDR3 protein once. The V and J calls were determined by TCRdb, not by the authors. Found here are about 97,000 distinct CDR3 sequences, 27% of them singletons; the top ten hold around a tenth. The rearrangement joins TRBV12-3 or TRBV12-4 to TRBJ2-1; TRBD2 agrees at 10 bases. The receptor was isolated from a man aged 40-50 years with alopecia areata. Some clones in this sample may be carry-over from other donors' samples. The sequencing used whole blood, collected in connection with sensitization to the hapten diphenylcyclopropenone (DPC). The CDR3 loop reads CASSWASGSNEQFF. For the CDR3, the DNA is TGTGCCAGCAGTTGGGCTAGCGGGAGCAATGAGCAGTTCTTC.